One and the same sample provided the 18 T cell receptor beta chains below, sequenced in a study of T cell responses to AZD1222 COVID-19 vaccine. This table comes from immunoSEQ multiplex PCR, and its TCRdb copy is limited to in-frame clones, with some not included. The table includes 65,000 to 75,000 clones, around four fifths detected once. The source material was peripheral blood, sampled on day 0 of AZD1222 vaccination. The receptor source for this set is an adult in good health.

The J gene is TRBJ1-5, the V gene TRBV6-1; D may be TRBD1 (5 bases). The germline gives CDR1 MNHNS, CDR2 SASEGT. This CDR3 has 18 residues. V was shortened by 4 bases and J by 3 bases, with 22 bases between the two germline ends. The CDR3 is CASSVWGPQAGVNQPQHF. CDR3 nucleotide sequence: TGTGCCAGCAGTGTGTGGGGCCCCCAGGCTGGCGTCAATCAGCCCCAGCATTTT.

CDR3 nucleotides: TGTGCCAGCAGCCTAGGGACCATCACCGGGGAGCTGTTTTTT. Translation: CASSLGTITGELFF. The gene calls are TRBV14 and TRBJ2-2, with D tentatively TRBD1 or TRBD2 (5 bases each). Deletions cut 4 bases from V and 4 bases from J, with 10 bases between. This CDR3 is built from 14 residues. Germline V gives CDR1 SGHDN, CDR2 FVKESK.

V is TRBV5-1 and J is TRBJ1-1; a possible D gene is TRBD1 (6 bases). The CDR3 is made up of 15 amino acids. Germline V gene sequence: CDR1 SGHRS, CDR2 YFSETQ. The germline V and J ends were trimmed by 4 bases and 3 bases, with 16 bases remaining between them. This chain's CDR3 is CASSHIRGIDTEAFF. CDR3 in DNA: TGCGCCAGCAGCCATATCAGGGGTATTGACACTGAAGCTTTCTTT.

The chain employs TRBV4-1 and TRBJ1-1; TRBD1 might be the D (5 bases). Germline V gene sequence: CDR1 MGHRA, CDR2 YSYEKL. There are 14 residues in the CDR3. The ends were cut back, 6 bases at V and 0 bases at J, with 11 bases in the middle. The CDR3 nucleotides are TGCGCCAGCAGGACAGCCAGTATGAACACTGAAGCTTTCTTT. Protein product: CASRTASMNTEAFF.

The genes are TRBV28 and TRBJ2-2, with TRBD1 matching over 8 bases. The V gene end was trimmed by 5 bases and the J gene end by 8 bases; junction bases not matched to a gene: 4. The CDR3 runs 13 residues. CDR1 and CDR2 from the germline V gene are MDHEN and SYDVKM. The DNA of the CDR3 is TGTGCCAGCAGTGGGACAGGTAGTGGGGAGCTGTTTTTT. Its protein product is CASSGTGSGELFF. The full variable domain, completed using reference TRBV28 and TRBJ2-2, is DVKVTQSSRYLVKRTGEKVFLECVQDMDHENMFWYRQDPGLGLRLIYFSYDVKMKEKGDIPEGYSVSREKKERFSLILESASTNQTSMYLCASSGTGSGELFFGEGSRLTVL.

This clone was observed once. Here the CDR3 reads CASSQGLRVTAGELFF. CDR3 coding DNA: TGCGCCAGCAGCCAAGGCCTGCGGGTTACTGCCGGGGAGCTGTTTTTT. The chain links TRBV4-3 to TRBJ2-2; tentatively, D is TRBD2 (5 bases). CDR3 length: 16 amino acids. Trimming removed 1 base at V and 6 bases at J, with 15 bases between. Germline V CDR1 and CDR2: LGHNA, YSLEER.

The CDR3 spells CASSRDGNTGELFF. The CDR3 coding sequence is TGTGCCAGCAGCCGGGACGGGAACACCGGGGAGCTGTTTTTT. The chain joins TRBV5-5 to TRBJ2-2; D possibly uses TRBD1 or TRBD2 (5 bases each). Trimming left V 4 bases short and J 1 base short, with 8 bases between. The V gene's germline CDR1 is SGHKS and CDR2 YYEKEE (reference sequence). The CDR3 extends over 14 amino acids.

V and J are TRBV7-2 and TRBJ2-7, with D possibly matching TRBD1 (5 bases). There are 14 residues in the CDR3. Germline V gene data show CDR1 as SGHTA and CDR2 as FQGNSA. Trimming cost V 1 base and J 3 bases, with 10 bases left between them. The CDR3 DNA sequence: TGTGCCAGCAGCTTAGTAGCAGGGCTCTACGAGCAGTACTTC. Translating gives CASSLVAGLYEQYF.

This chain uses TRBV11-2 with TRBJ1-6; tentative D call: TRBD1 (5 bases). CDR1 and CDR2 from the germline V gene are SGHAT and FQNNGV. The CDR3 runs 16 residues. Trimming cost V 1 base and J 0 bases, with 7 bases left between them. This CDR3 is CASSLGRGSYNSPLHF. CDR3 sequence (DNA): TGTGCCAGCAGCTTAGGGAGGGGCTCCTATAATTCACCCCTCCACTTT.

This clone was observed a handful of times. V usage is TRBV11-2 and J usage is TRBJ1-1, with 9 bases matching TRBD1. V lost 3 bases, J lost 1 base, and 6 bases stayed unmatched. The germline V gene encodes CDR1 SGHAT and CDR2 FQNNGV. CDR3 length equals 16 residues. The CDR3 DNA reads TGTGCCAGCAGCTTCGGACAGGGGCTACGGAACACTGAAGCTTTCTTT. Its protein product is CASSFGQGLRNTEAFF.

This clone was detected only a few times. This rearrangement joins TRBV11-1 to TRBJ1-1; D not certain. The CDR3 is 14 amino acids. CDR1 is SGHAT and CDR2 is FQDESV in the germline V gene (reference sequence). V lost 0 bases to trimming and J lost 12 bases, with 17 bases between them. This chain's CDR3 is CASSLAGNKRPTFF. CDR3 in DNA: TGTGCCAGCAGCTTAGCCGGCAACAAGAGGCCGACTTTCTTT.

This chain links TRBV3-1 (or the pseudogene TRBV3-2) with TRBJ1-2, with a weak D call TRBD1 (5 bases). V lost 3 bases to trimming and J lost 8 bases, with 13 bases between them. Germline CDR1 LGHDT, CDR2 YNNKEL (reference sequence). The CDR3 sequence is 13 residues long. CDR3 protein: CASSQGVTTGYTF. The CDR3 coding sequence is TGTGCCAGCAGCCAGGGGGTCACCACCGGCTACACCTTC.

This clone was detected a few times. The genes are TRBV3-1 (or the pseudogene TRBV3-2) and TRBJ2-2, with D unresolved. The CDR3 contains 11 residues. V was shortened by 0 bases and J by 13 bases, with 6 bases between the two germline ends. Germline V gene data show CDR1 as LGHDT and CDR2 as YNNKEL (reference sequence). Written as DNA, the CDR3 is TGTGCCAGCAGCCAAGAAGTAAGGCTGTTTTTT. Translation gives CASSQEVRLFF.

This chain connects TRBV19 to TRBJ2-5, with D possibly matching TRBD2 (5 bases). V lost 4 bases and J lost 7, with 16 bases in between. The CDR3 has 14 amino acids. CDR1 and CDR2 from the germline V gene are LNHDA and SQIVND (reference sequence). CDR3 DNA sequence: TGTGCCAGTAGTACCCCAGACACGGGAAGGACCCAGTACTTC. As protein: CASSTPDTGRTQYF.

The rearrangement joins TRBV6-4 to TRBJ1-2; D not resolved. From germline, CDR1 is MRHNA and CDR2 SNTAGT. The CDR3 has 15 residues. V was trimmed by 4 bases and J by 1 base, leaving 13 bases between them. This CDR3 is CASSVTHGSNYGYTF. For the CDR3, the DNA is TGTGCCAGCAGTGTCACCCATGGGAGTAACTATGGCTACACCTTC.

The chain recombines TRBV9 with TRBJ2-2; D gene unclear. The CDR3 consists of 14 residues. V was cut by 0 bases and J by 5 bases, with 8 bases left in between. In germline, CDR1 is SGDLS, CDR2 YYNGEE. DNA of the CDR3: TGTGCCAGCAGCGTAGAACACTCAACCGGGGAGCTGTTTTTT. Translated: CASSVEHSTGELFF.

CDR3 in amino acids: CASSSVGGNTIYF. The DNA of the CDR3 is TGTGCCAGCAGTTCAGTGGGAGGAAACACCATATATTTT. The chain joins TRBV12-3 or TRBV12-4 to TRBJ1-3; D is uncertain. The CDR3 is made up of 13 amino acids. V shed 4 bases and J shed 4 bases, with 8 bases lying between them.

This chain uses TRBV5-8 with TRBJ2-2; tentatively, D is TRBD2 (5 bases). Between the trimmed V and J ends, which lost 3 bases and 4 bases, there was a span of 10 bases. Germline CDR1 SGHTS, CDR2 YDEGEE. The CDR3 has 14 residues. Written as DNA, the CDR3 is TGTGCCAGCAGCTGGGGAGCTGCCACCGGGGAGCTGTTTTTT. Its translation is CASSWGAATGELFF.